This TCR beta chain was identified in a study of T-cell memory formation after mild COVID-19. Study at large: Largely, TCR clusters stayed within a single donor.

General study findings and limits: The second-wave clones peaking on day 37 were not confirmed as SARS-CoV-2-specific. Some responding clones appeared in pre-infection memory, suggesting cross-reactive memory joined. Among contracting clones, CD4+ were mainly CM/EM and CD8+ enriched in EMRA.

In germline, CDR1 is SGHTA, CDR2 FQGNSA. The CDR3 length is 14 residues. The V end lost 5 bases, the J end lost 3 bases, and 11 bases lay between the germline ends. With respect to this clonotype: Its matching antigen is unknown.

TCRdb processed the 5' RACE reads anew with MiXCR; each CDR3 protein has one entry. The sample shows 410,000 or so distinct CDR3 sequences, 20% to 30% of them seen only once. The J gene is TRBJ1-5, the V gene TRBV7-2; D is possibly TRBD1 (6 bases). Sequencing used PBMCs or a T cell subset sorted from them (not recorded which). The source of this sequence is an adult woman who had mild COVID-19 (a few samples of this study predate the infection). Cell type and time point are not known. The CDR3 is CASSQDRPNQPQHF. For the CDR3, the DNA is TGTGCCAGCAGCCAGGACAGACCCAATCAGCCCCAGCATTTT.